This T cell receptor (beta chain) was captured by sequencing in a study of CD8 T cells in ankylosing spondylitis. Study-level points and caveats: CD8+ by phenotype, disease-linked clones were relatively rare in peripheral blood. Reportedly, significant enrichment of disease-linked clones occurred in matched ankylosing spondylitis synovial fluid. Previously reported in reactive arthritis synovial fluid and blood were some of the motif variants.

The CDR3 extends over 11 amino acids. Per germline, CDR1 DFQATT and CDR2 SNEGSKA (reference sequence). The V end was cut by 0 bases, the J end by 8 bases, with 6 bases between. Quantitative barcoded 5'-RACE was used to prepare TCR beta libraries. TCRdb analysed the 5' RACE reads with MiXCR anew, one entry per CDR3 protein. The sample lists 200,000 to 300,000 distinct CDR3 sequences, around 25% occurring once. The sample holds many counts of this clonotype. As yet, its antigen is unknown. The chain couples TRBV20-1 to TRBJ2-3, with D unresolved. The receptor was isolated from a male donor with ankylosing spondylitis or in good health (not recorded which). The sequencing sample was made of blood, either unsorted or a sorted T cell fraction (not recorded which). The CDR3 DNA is TGCAGTGCTAGAGAGTCGCTTACGCAGTATTTT. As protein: CSARESLTQYF.